The next 29 T cell receptor beta chains were all read from a single sample in a study of blood T cell repertoires in COVID-19. Sequencing was performed with immunoSEQ multiplex PCR; in TCRdb, only in-frame clones are kept and a portion is missing. The data contain about 140,000 clones, approximately 80% of them singletons. Sequencing used peripheral blood. These receptors all stem from a human donor in a cohort sampled during active COVID-19.

Only a few counts were recorded for this clone. This chain links TRBV6-2 or TRBV6-3 with TRBJ1-4, with D uncertain. Germline CDR1 and CDR2: MNHEY and SVGEGT. V lost 6 bases and J lost 5, with 16 bases in between. The CDR3 runs to 15 residues. The DNA of the CDR3 is TGTGCCAGCAGCCTACTTAGGGAGGGCAATGAAAAACTGTTTTTT. Protein product: CASSLLREGNEKLFF.

The CDR3 region is CASSPSGAGGAFF. In DNA, the CDR3 is TGTGCCAGCAGCCCGAGTGGGGCAGGTGGAGCTTTCTTT. The chain uses TRBV7-6 and TRBJ1-1; D perhaps matches TRBD1 (5 bases). V was cut by 5 bases and J by 10 bases, with 17 bases left in between. Germline assignment: CDR1 SGHVS and CDR2 FNYEAQ. The CDR3 has 13 amino acids.

The CDR3 DNA follows: TGTGCCAGTAGTCCCTCCCCCCGACAGGGGAGGAATCAGCCCCAGCATTTT. It specifies CASSPSPRQGRNQPQHF. The chain employs TRBV19 and TRBJ1-5, with TRBD1 matching 8 bases. Germline V gene sequence: CDR1 LNHDA, CDR2 SQIVND (reference sequence). The CDR3 totals 17 residues. After removal of 5 bases from V and 4 bases from J, the junction contained 13 bases not matched to a gene.

V gene TRBV7-9 combines with J gene TRBJ1-2, with TRBD1 as a possible D gene (5 bases). The V gene's germline CDR1 is SEHNR and CDR2 FQNEAQ (reference sequence). V was pared by 6 bases and J by 0 bases, with 11 bases between. The length of the CDR3 is 14 residues. The CDR3 region has the DNA TGTGCCAGCAGAAGACAGCAAGCTAACTATGGCTACACCTTC. It encodes CASRRQQANYGYTF. Filled out from reference TRBV7-9 and TRBJ1-2, the complete variable domain reads DTGVSQNPRHKITKRGQNVTFRCDPISEHNRLYWYRQTLGQGPEFLTYFQNEAQLEKSRLLSDRFSAERPKGSFSTLEIQRTEQGDSAMYLCASRRQQANYGYTFGSGTRLTVV.

The V gene is TRBV7-8, the J gene TRBJ1-1, with D possibly TRBD1 on 5 matching bases. Germline assignment: CDR1 SGHVS and CDR2 FQNEAQ. The ends were cut back, 5 bases at V and 2 bases at J, with 15 bases in the middle. The CDR3 spans 15 residues. CDR3 loop: CASSRNLGGNTEAFF. The CDR3 nucleotides read TGTGCCAGCAGCCGTAACCTCGGGGGAAACACTGAAGCTTTCTTT.

The gene calls are TRBV19 and TRBJ2-1; D not resolved. Trimming cost V 9 bases and J 4 bases, with 16 bases left between them. The CDR3 runs to 14 residues. Germline V gene lookup returns CDR1 LNHDA and CDR2 SQIVND (reference sequence). CDR3 in amino acids: CARTKGGRYNEQFF. CDR3 DNA sequence: TGTGCCAGGACCAAAGGCGGCAGATACAATGAGCAGTTCTTC. Variable domain in full (rest from reference TRBV19 and TRBJ2-1): DGGITQSPKYLFRKEGQNVTLSCEQNLNHDAMYWYRQDPGQGLRLIYYSQIVNDFQKGDIAEGYSVSREKKESFPLTVTSAQKNPTAFYLCARTKGGRYNEQFFGPGTRLTVL.

The chain couples TRBV19 to TRBJ1-1; the match to TRBD1 covers 7 bases. V shed 9 bases and J 2 bases; nucleotides not matched to a gene: 9. The CDR3 sequence is 14 residues long. Germline V lookup: CDR1 LNHDA, CDR2 SQIVND (reference sequence). As DNA, the CDR3 is TGTGCCAGCCGGGACAGAAGAACCAACACTGAAGCTTTCTTT. Protein product: CASRDRRTNTEAFF.

V usage is TRBV7-8 and J usage is TRBJ1-2; 9 positions agree with TRBD1. The germline V gene encodes CDR1 SGHVS and CDR2 FQNEAQ. Trimming cost V 5 bases and J 7 bases; bases outside gene matches: 14. The CDR3 contains 16 residues. The CDR3 is CASSPGPGTGIGGYTF. DNA for the CDR3: TGTGCCAGCAGCCCAGGTCCCGGGACAGGGATCGGTGGCTACACCTTC.

The chain uses TRBV5-1 and TRBJ2-7, with TRBD2 as a possible D gene (6 bases). This CDR3 spans 15 amino acids. The V gene's germline CDR1 is SGHRS and CDR2 YFSETQ. The V gene lost 1 base and the J gene lost 5 bases, with 16 bases spanning the gap. The CDR3 protein is CASSLSGDGAHEQYF. Here the CDR3 DNA reads TGCGCCAGCAGCTTGTCGGGGGACGGAGCCCACGAGCAGTACTTC. Full variable domain (outside the CDR3, taken from reference TRBV5-1 and TRBJ2-7): KAGVTQTPRYLIKTRGQQVTLSCSPISGHRSVSWYQQTPGQGLQFLFEYFSETQRNKGNFPGRFSGRQFSNSRSEMNVSTLELGDSALYLCASSLSGDGAHEQYFGPGTRLTVT.

The rearrangement uses TRBV6-5 and TRBJ2-1; 7 bases are a match to TRBD2. This CDR3 is 15 amino acids long. V gave up 0 bases and J gave up 7 bases; unmatched junction bases: 6. Per germline, CDR1 MNHEY and CDR2 SVGAGI. CDR3 residues: CASSYSGGSRNEQFF. The CDR3 DNA follows: TGTGCCAGCAGTTACTCTGGCGGGAGTAGAAATGAGCAGTTCTTC.

This chain connects TRBV14 to TRBJ2-3, with 11 nucleotides matching TRBD1. Trimming took 1 base from V and 13 from J; bases not matched to a gene: 4. Germline V gene data show CDR1 as SGHDN and CDR2 as FVKESK. There are 13 residues in the CDR3. CDR3 DNA sequence: TGTGCCAGCAGCCAAGTCCGGACAGGGGGCGAGTATTTT. Translated: CASSQVRTGGEYF.

On this clone: A junction boundary mismatches the germline segment, possibly from a read error. This chain links TRBV18 with TRBJ2-4; a possible D gene is TRBD2 (6 bases). Per the germline V gene, CDR1 is KGHSH and CDR2 is LQKENI. The CDR3 is 17 residues long. CDR3 DNA: TGTGCCAGCTCACCAAGGGAGGACGGATTAGCCAAAAACATTCAGTATTTC. Protein: CASSPREDGLAKNIQYF.

The genes are TRBV7-8 and TRBJ1-1; 8 nucleotides match TRBD1. The CDR3 has 14 amino acids. Looked up from germline, CDR1 is SGHVS and CDR2 is FQNEAQ. V was pared by 3 bases and J by 1 base, with 1 base of the junction left unmatched. The CDR3 region has the DNA TGTGCCAGCAGCTTGGACAGGGCGAACACTGAAGCTTTCTTT. Its translation is CASSLDRANTEAFF.

The CDR3 loop is CASNRVTGGMAFF. The CDR3 DNA sequence: TGTGCCAGCAACCGAGTTACAGGCGGGATGGCTTTCTTT. This chain links TRBV5-6 with TRBJ1-1; maybe TRBD1 (5 bases). The CDR3 has 13 amino acids. V lost 6 bases and J lost 11, with 20 bases in between. Germline V gene sequence: CDR1 SGHDT, CDR2 YYEEEE.

The chain is built from TRBV28 and TRBJ2-3; the match to TRBD2 covers 11 bases. CDR1 and CDR2 (germline): MDHEN, SYDVKM. This CDR3 has 20 residues. The V and J ends lost 6 bases and 1 base, in that order; junction bases with no gene match: 18. The CDR3 loop reads CASRGGLAGSPWNRTDTQYF. In DNA form, the CDR3 reads TGTGCCAGCAGGGGAGGACTAGCGGGCTCGCCCTGGAACCGCACAGATACGCAGTATTTT.

J is TRBJ2-1 and V is TRBV28, with 11 nucleotides matching TRBD2. V lost 9 bases and J lost 0; bases outside the gene matches: 4. Germline assignment: CDR1 MDHEN and CDR2 SYDVKM. This CDR3 region has 15 residues. The CDR3 DNA reads as TGTGCCAGTCGGACTAGCGGGTACTCCTACAATGAGCAGTTCTTC. Protein product: CASRTSGYSYNEQFF.

The chain joins TRBV28 to TRBJ1-3; D perhaps matches TRBD1 (5 bases). V lost 6 bases and J 0 bases, leaving 18 bases between the germline ends. The germline gives CDR1 MDHEN, CDR2 SYDVKM. CDR3 length: 17 amino acids. CDR3 sequence (DNA): TGTGCCAGCAGAACAGGAGGGAACTACTACTCTGGAAACACCATATATTTT. The encoded protein is CASRTGGNYYSGNTIYF.

The chain has TRBV19 and TRBJ1-5; possibly TRBD1 for D (6 bases). The V and J ends lost 6 bases and 6 bases respectively, with 9 bases between them. CDR1 is LNHDA and CDR2 is SQIVND in the germline V gene (reference sequence). The CDR3 consists of 12 residues. For the CDR3, the DNA is TGTGCCAGTAGGGGGGCGGCTCAGCCCCAGCATTTT. It codes for CASRGAAQPQHF.

The genes are TRBV2 and TRBJ2-3; 12 bases match TRBD2. This CDR3 has 16 residues. V shed 1 base, J shed 6 bases, and the junction held 5 bases outside the gene matches. Germline V gene data show CDR1 as SNHLY and CDR2 as FYNNEI. In nucleotides, the CDR3 is TGTGCCAGCAGTGAAGGACTAGCGGGAGACGTGGATACGCAGTATTTT. Protein sequence: CASSEGLAGDVDTQYF. The whole variable domain, filled in from reference TRBV2 and TRBJ2-3, reads EPEVTQTPSHQVTQMGQEVILRCVPISNHLYFYWYRQILGQKVEFLVSFYNNEISEKSEIFDDQFSVERPDGSNFTLKIRSTKLEDSAMYFCASSEGLAGDVDTQYFGPGTRLTVL.

This chain joins TRBV27 and TRBJ1-5; no firm D call. V dropped 9 bases and J dropped 5 bases, with 5 bases sitting between them. Germline V lookup: CDR1 MNHEY, CDR2 SMNVEV (reference sequence). The CDR3 has 10 amino acids. CDR3 nucleotide sequence: TGTGCCAGTCTAGATCAGCCCCAGCATTTT. As protein: CASLDQPQHF.

The rearrangement uses TRBV28 and TRBJ2-3, with TRBD1 identical over 9 bases. CDR3 length: 16 amino acids. Germline CDR1 and CDR2: MDHEN and SYDVKM. The ends lost 4 bases at V and 0 bases at J; junction bases unmatched: 5. Here the CDR3 reads CASSSNRGHSTDTQYF. As DNA, the CDR3 is TGTGCCAGCAGTTCAAACAGGGGGCATAGCACAGATACGCAGTATTTT.

The chain links TRBV24-1 to TRBJ2-1; tentative D call: TRBD1 (6 bases). The V end lost 4 bases, the J end lost 2 bases, and 11 bases lay between the germline ends. In germline, CDR1 is KGHDR, CDR2 SFDVKD. The CDR3 spans 15 residues. This chain's CDR3 is CATSDPRQAYNEQFF. CDR3 DNA sequence: TGTGCCACCAGTGACCCCCGACAGGCCTACAATGAGCAGTTCTTC.

The chain uses TRBV19 and TRBJ2-4; the D gene is possibly TRBD1 (5 bases). The ends were cut back, 7 bases at V and 8 bases at J, with 12 bases in the middle. There are 12 residues in the CDR3. Germline loops: CDR1 LNHDA, CDR2 SQIVND (reference sequence). CDR3 residues: CASISEGDIQYF. The CDR3 nucleotides are TGTGCCAGTATCTCTGAAGGGGACATTCAGTACTTC.

This rearrangement joins TRBV11-2 to TRBJ2-1; D unresolved. The CDR3 covers 15 residues. Trimming removed 0 bases from V and 0 bases from J, with 6 bases in between. In germline, CDR1 is SGHAT, CDR2 FQNNGV. The CDR3 nucleotides read TGTGCCAGCAGCTTAGAGACTTCCTCCTACAATGAGCAGTTCTTC. Translation: CASSLETSSYNEQFF.

The chain employs TRBV18 and TRBJ2-4; the D is unclear. From germline, CDR1 is KGHSH and CDR2 LQKENI. V was shortened by 5 bases and J by 0 bases, with 14 bases between the two germline ends. The CDR3 contains 16 residues. The CDR3 reads CASSVRGSLAKNIQYF. CDR3 sequence (DNA): TGTGCCAGCTCAGTGCGCGGAAGTCTAGCCAAAAACATTCAGTACTTC.

The chain employs TRBV28 and TRBJ2-7; maybe TRBD2 (5 bases). CDR1 is MDHEN and CDR2 is SYDVKM in the germline V gene. Trimming stripped 7 bases from V and 0 bases from J, with 16 bases between. The CDR3 consists of 15 residues. The DNA for the CDR3 is TGTGCCAGCACCCAAGGACTGTCGAGCTCCTACGAGCAGTACTTC. Translating it yields CASTQGLSSSYEQYF. Full variable domain (remainder filled in from reference TRBV28 and TRBJ2-7): DVKVTQSSRYLVKRTGEKVFLECVQDMDHENMFWYRQDPGLGLRLIYFSYDVKMKEKGDIPEGYSVSREKKERFSLILESASTNQTSMYLCASTQGLSSSYEQYFGPGTRLTVT.

The chain couples TRBV7-6 to TRBJ2-1; D is possibly TRBD1 (5 bases). The germline V and J ends were trimmed by 4 bases and 2 bases, with 9 bases remaining between them. Germline CDR1 and CDR2: SGHVS and FNYEAQ. The CDR3 is made up of 14 amino acids. Here the CDR3 reads CASSSLGAYNEQFF. The CDR3 DNA follows: TGTGCCAGCAGCTCTCTAGGGGCCTACAATGAGCAGTTCTTC.

This rearrangement joins TRBV6-2 or TRBV6-3 to TRBJ1-2; perhaps TRBD1 as D (5 bases). V gave up 5 bases and J gave up 8 bases, with 18 bases separating them. The CDR3 runs 14 residues. Germline CDR1 MNHEY, CDR2 SVGEGT. CDR3 coding DNA: TGTGCCAGCAGTCTTCAGGGAAGCAGATTGGGCTACACCTTC. It specifies CASSLQGSRLGYTF.

This clone showed up just a few times. The V gene is TRBV7-3, the J gene TRBJ1-1; a weak D match, TRBD1 (6 bases). There are 12 residues in the CDR3. From germline, CDR1 is SGHTA and CDR2 FQGTGA. The V and J ends lost 2 bases and 9 bases respectively, with 10 bases between them. The CDR3 is CASSLGQGKAFF. The DNA of the CDR3 is TGTGCCAGCAGCTTAGGGCAGGGGAAAGCTTTCTTT.